The 30 T cell receptor beta chains below all came from one sample that was sequenced in a study of T cells in localized non-small cell lung cancer (dated by TCRdb to about 2020). The library was prepared using the immunoSEQ multiplex PCR assay. Imported from immuneACCESS, the table was reduced by TCRdb to in-frame sequences with V and J called. These copies leave out some clones; in studies compared against another copy, an unresolved V gene accounts for under half, and the cause of the remainder is not known. This sample gives some 56,000 clones in total; 86% of them show up just once. The ten biggest clones cover less than 6% of the sample. Here the sequenced sample was peripheral blood, taken before any cancer treatment. Receptor source: a woman aged 35 to 69 with stage I lung adenocarcinoma.

A single count supports this clone. This chain connects TRBV7-2 to TRBJ2-1, with 12 bases lining up with TRBD2. CDR1 is SGHTA, CDR2 FQGNSA, per germline. V gave up 2 bases and J gave up 2 bases; unmatched junction bases: 1. This CDR3 contains 16 residues. CDR3 sequence reads: CASSLRLAGAYNEQFF. Here the CDR3 DNA reads TGTGCCAGCAGCTTACGACTAGCGGGGGCCTACAATGAGCAGTTCTTC.

J is TRBJ2-1 and V is TRBV20-1; D unresolved. The CDR3 is 11 residues long. Germline assignment: CDR1 DFQATT and CDR2 SNEGSKA (reference sequence). Trimming shortened V by 2 bases and J by 4 bases, and 3 bases separated the two germline ends. The CDR3 reads CSARNYNEQFF. DNA of the CDR3: TGCAGTGCTAGAAATTACAATGAGCAGTTCTTC.

V gene TRBV2 combines with J gene TRBJ2-3; TRBD1 matches at 10 bases. CDR1 is SNHLY and CDR2 is FYNNEI in the germline V gene. The CDR3 runs 15 residues. The V gene end was trimmed by 5 bases and the J gene end by 0 bases; junction bases not matched to a gene: 2. The CDR3 DNA follows: TGTGCCAGCAGTACGGGACAGGGGAGCACAGATACGCAGTATTTT. Protein: CASSTGQGSTDTQYF.

This chain connects TRBV28 to TRBJ2-2; D is unresolved. The CDR3 has 12 amino acids. The germline CDR1 and CDR2 sequences are MDHEN and SYDVKM. Trimming shortened V by 1 base and J by 10 bases, and 7 bases separated the two germline ends. The CDR3 is CASSLFTEELFF. The CDR3 DNA reads TGTGCCAGCAGTTTATTCACAGAGGAGCTGTTTTTT.

CDR3 nucleotides: TGTGCCAGCAGTTTAGCGGGACAGAACACTGAAGCTTTCTTT. Its translation is CASSLAGQNTEAFF. The chain employs TRBV28 and TRBJ1-1; maybe TRBD1 (6 bases). Trimming cost V 2 bases and J 1 base, with 8 bases left between them. The CDR3 is 14 residues long. Germline CDR1 is MDHEN and CDR2 is SYDVKM.

This clone has only a few counts. The chain recombines TRBV19 with TRBJ1-1; TRBD1 is a possible D gene (6 bases). CDR1 and CDR2 (germline): LNHDA, SQIVND (reference sequence). V lost 4 bases and J 4 bases, leaving 16 bases between the germline ends. The CDR3 extends over 15 amino acids. The CDR3 here is CASSTIGGLGTEAFF. In nucleotides, the CDR3 is TGTGCCAGTAGTACAATTGGGGGCTTGGGCACTGAAGCTTTCTTT.

The chain combines TRBV7-2 with TRBJ2-1; 7 positions agree with TRBD1. Germline CDR1 SGHTA, CDR2 FQGNSA. The CDR3 spans 15 residues. Trimming at V came to 6 bases and at J to 8 bases, leaving 13 bases not matched to a gene. For the CDR3, the DNA is TGTGCCAGCAGAAAAGACAGGGCGCGGGTGGATGAGCAGTTCTTC. Its translation: CASRKDRARVDEQFF.

The chain links TRBV4-2 to TRBJ1-1; D gene ambiguous. This CDR3 is built from 15 residues. V was cut by 2 bases and J by 1 base, with 11 bases left in between. Germline CDR1 and CDR2: LGHNA and YNFKEQ. CDR3 sequence (DNA): TGTGCCAGCAGCCAACAGGAAGTGGGGAACACTGAAGCTTTCTTT. As protein: CASSQQEVGNTEAFF.

This clone came up a few times. CDR3 in DNA: TGTGCCACCAGCAGAGAGGCGGGGGGGCCCAATGAGCAGTTCTTC. This codes for CATSREAGGPNEQFF. V gene TRBV15 combines with J gene TRBJ2-1; 9 nucleotides agree with TRBD2. CDR3 size: 15 residues. V was clipped by 0 bases and J by 6 bases; unmatched bases: 3. CDR1 LNHNV and CDR2 YYDKDF come from the germline V gene (reference sequence).

The count of this clone is one. The rearrangement uses TRBV30 and TRBJ1-1; possible D gene TRBD1, 5 bases. CDR1 is GTSNPN, CDR2 SVGIG, per germline (reference sequence). The germline V and J ends were trimmed by 3 bases and 3 bases, with 23 bases remaining between them. The CDR3 loop spans 17 amino acids. The CDR3 nucleotides read TGTGCCTGGAGGAGGGGCGCGATGGTCCAGCTGGACACTGAAGCTTTCTTT. Its translation: CAWRRGAMVQLDTEAFF.

V usage is TRBV15 and J usage is TRBJ2-1; 10 bases map to TRBD2. This CDR3 region has 16 residues. Trimming cost V 1 base and J 8 bases; bases outside gene matches: 8. In germline, CDR1 is LNHNV, CDR2 YYDKDF (reference sequence). The CDR3 loop is CATSRATAGGIYEQFF. The CDR3 DNA is TGTGCCACCAGCAGAGCGACAGCGGGGGGGATCTATGAGCAGTTCTTC.

The chain uses TRBV28 and TRBJ1-1; D is unclear. This CDR3 region has 14 residues. CDR1 and CDR2 (germline): MDHEN, SYDVKM. Deletions cut 8 bases from V and 1 base from J, with 14 bases between. The CDR3 sequence: CASGDTRRNTEAFF. The CDR3 nucleotides read TGTGCCAGCGGTGACACCCGCCGGAACACTGAAGCTTTCTTT.

In its sample, this clone was seen once. In DNA, the CDR3 is TGCGCCAGCACCACCCAGAGCTCCTACAATGAGCAGTTCTTC. It yields the protein CASTTQSSYNEQFF. This rearrangement joins TRBV10-1 to TRBJ2-1; no clear D. The CDR3 is 14 residues long. Germline CDR1 WNHNN, CDR2 SYGVQD (reference sequence). Trimming took 7 bases from V and 0 from J, leaving 10 bases between them.

The chain combines TRBV5-6 with TRBJ2-7, with D perhaps TRBD1 (5 bases). CDR1 is SGHDT and CDR2 is YYEEEE in the germline V gene. The V gene lost 2 bases and the J gene lost 3 bases, with 12 bases spanning the gap. CDR3 length equals 14 residues. Written as DNA, the CDR3 is TGTGCCAGCAGCTTAATTGGGGCTAACTACGAGCAGTACTTC. Translated: CASSLIGANYEQYF.

CDR3 sequence: CASSLAHNRGNEQFF. Here the CDR3 DNA reads TGTGCCAGCAGCTTAGCACACAACAGGGGCAATGAGCAGTTCTTC. This chain links TRBV7-2 with TRBJ2-1; 7 bases are a match to TRBD1. The J segment lost 6 bases and the V segment lost 0 bases, leaving 5 bases of the junction unmatched. In germline, CDR1 is SGHTA, CDR2 FQGNSA. CDR3 length: 15 amino acids.

This clone was seen more than once but under ten times. This chain connects TRBV6-1 to TRBJ2-1; D gene unclear. Germline loops: CDR1 MNHNS, CDR2 SASEGT. The CDR3 totals 13 residues. V was trimmed by 6 bases and J by 9 bases, leaving 15 bases between them. The CDR3 nucleotides are TGTGCCAGCAGCCAAAAGGTTTATTTTGAGCAGTTCTTC. Amino acids: CASSQKVYFEQFF.

This clone was found once. In DNA, the CDR3 is TGTGCCAGCAGAGGGAGGGGCACAGATACGCAGTATTTT. As protein: CASRGRGTDTQYF. The chain combines TRBV2 with TRBJ2-3; 7 nucleotides match TRBD2. V lost 6 bases, J lost 1 base, and 1 base stayed unmatched. Germline V gives CDR1 SNHLY, CDR2 FYNNEI. The CDR3 covers 13 residues.

This sequence joins TRBV10-3 and TRBJ1-2; 7 bases fit TRBD1. The CDR3 runs to 15 residues. Losses at the gene ends were 7 bases for V and 6 bases for J; bases not matched to a gene: 14. The germline V gene encodes CDR1 ENHRY and CDR2 SYGVKD. CDR3 loop: CAITSSGTVIDGYTF. For the CDR3, the DNA is TGTGCCATCACCTCAAGCGGGACAGTAATCGATGGCTACACCTTC.

The chain combines TRBV19 with TRBJ1-1, with D uncertain. V was clipped by 2 bases and J by 1 base, with 5 bases between them. This CDR3 contains 13 residues. Germline lookup yields CDR1 LNHDA and CDR2 SQIVND (reference sequence). The CDR3 DNA sequence: TGTGCCAGTAGTATATCACGGAACACTGAAGCTTTCTTT. Translated: CASSISRNTEAFF.

The chain couples TRBV2 to TRBJ1-5, with a weak D call TRBD1 (5 bases). The CDR3 covers 14 residues. The germline V gene encodes CDR1 SNHLY and CDR2 FYNNEI. The germline V and J ends were trimmed by 6 bases and 7 bases, with 16 bases remaining between them. The CDR3 coding sequence is TGTGCCAGCAGCCAAGGAGGGGCACGGCAGCCCCAGCATTTT. Protein: CASSQGGARQPQHF.

This sequence joins TRBV23-1 and TRBJ2-1; D call uncertain. TRBV23-1 qualifies as an ORF whose function is uncertain. Trimming took 6 bases from V and 0 from J, leaving 9 bases between them. The CDR3 loop spans 14 amino acids. The CDR3 bases are TGCGCCAGCAGAGGTTATCACTCCTACAATGAGCAGTTCTTC. Amino acid sequence: CASRGYHSYNEQFF.

About this clone: Germline and junction disagree at one end, which may indicate a read error. This same CDR3 is encoded by further DNA sequences in the sample. The gene calls are TRBV7-6 and TRBJ2-2, with 8 bases matching TRBD2. This CDR3 spans 15 amino acids. CDR1 is SGHVS and CDR2 is FNYEAQ in the germline V gene. The CDR3: CASSSRGASTGELFF. The CDR3 nucleotides read TGTGCCAGCAGCTCGCGGGGGGCGAGCACCGGGGAACTGTTTTTT.

The rearrangement uses TRBV11-2 and TRBJ1-6; D unclear. The germline V gene has CDR1 SGHAT and CDR2 FQNNGV. V dropped 4 bases and J dropped 8 bases, with 18 bases sitting between them. The CDR3 sequence is 16 residues long. Here the CDR3 reads CASSSPPGGAYSPLHF. Here the CDR3 DNA reads TGTGCCAGCAGCTCCCCACCCGGCGGTGCTTATTCACCCCTCCACTTT.

CDR3 coding DNA: TGTGCCAGCAGCTTAGCGCAAGGAGCCGGAAACACCATATATTTT. Its protein is CASSLAQGAGNTIYF. The rearrangement uses TRBV7-2 and TRBJ1-3; unclear D gene. The CDR3 has 15 amino acids. The V and J ends lost 0 bases and 4 bases respectively, with 10 bases between them. From germline, CDR1 is SGHTA and CDR2 FQGNSA.

The genes are TRBV7-6 and TRBJ1-5; D is perhaps TRBD1 (5 bases). Germline assignment: CDR1 SGHVS and CDR2 FNYEAQ. The CDR3 runs 15 residues. V shed 1 base and J shed 4 bases, with 11 bases lying between them. The CDR3 DNA sequence: TGTGCCAGCAGCTTAGTGGCAGGGAGGAATCAGCCCCAGCATTTT. It yields the protein CASSLVAGRNQPQHF.

The gene calls are TRBV30 and TRBJ1-1, with D maybe TRBD1 (5 bases). Germline V gives CDR1 GTSNPN, CDR2 SVGIG (reference sequence). Trimming stripped 0 bases from V and 3 bases from J, with 8 bases between. The CDR3 runs to 13 residues. This CDR3 is CAWSVGGDTEAFF. The CDR3 DNA reads as TGTGCCTGGAGTGTGGGAGGGGACACTGAAGCTTTCTTT.

V and J are TRBV11-2 and TRBJ2-7; TRBD2 might be the D (7 bases). V gave up 4 bases and J gave up 7 bases, with 17 bases separating them. The CDR3 sequence is 14 residues long. Per the germline V gene, CDR1 is SGHAT and CDR2 is FQNNGV. CDR3 bases: TGTGCCAGCAGCTCTGCTCGGGGGGCGGGTGAGCAGTACTTC. The encoded protein is CASSSARGAGEQYF.

This clone was seen more than once but under ten times. V gene TRBV7-6 combines with J gene TRBJ2-7, with TRBD1 matching over 10 bases. There are 16 residues in the CDR3. CDR1 is SGHVS, CDR2 FNYEAQ, per germline. V was pared by 6 bases and J by 5 bases, with 13 bases of the junction left unmatched. The CDR3, as DNA: TGTGCCAGCAGTCCCGCGCTGGGACAGGGGAGCAACGAGCAGTACTTC. Translation: CASSPALGQGSNEQYF.

This chain joins TRBV7-9 and TRBJ1-6; unclear D gene. CDR3 length equals 13 residues. Deletions cut 1 base from V and 6 bases from J, with 4 bases between. Germline V lookup: CDR1 SEHNR, CDR2 FQNEAQ (reference sequence). The CDR3 spells CASSLGPNSPLHF. The CDR3 bases are TGTGCCAGCAGCTTAGGGCCTAATTCACCCCTCCACTTT.

The V and J genes are TRBV5-1 and TRBJ2-2; 15 nucleotides agree with TRBD2. Germline lookup yields CDR1 SGHRS and CDR2 YFSETQ. V lost 3 bases to trimming and J lost 2 bases; unmatched junction nucleotides: 5. The CDR3 has 18 amino acids. In nucleotides, the CDR3 is TGCGCCAGCAGCTCCCGGACTAGCGGGGGGGCCAACACCGGGGAGCTGTTTTTT. It is translated as CASSSRTSGGANTGELFF.